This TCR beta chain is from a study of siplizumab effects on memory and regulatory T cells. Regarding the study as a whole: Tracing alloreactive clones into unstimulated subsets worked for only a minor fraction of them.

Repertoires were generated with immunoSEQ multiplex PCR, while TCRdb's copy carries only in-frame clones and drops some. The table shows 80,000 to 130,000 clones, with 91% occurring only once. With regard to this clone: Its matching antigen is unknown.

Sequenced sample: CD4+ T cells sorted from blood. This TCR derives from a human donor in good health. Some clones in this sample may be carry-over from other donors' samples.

The CDR3 reads CASSRTVGGLSGNEQFF. The CDR3, as DNA: TGTGCCAGCAGCCGGACCGTCGGAGGGCTTTCGGGCAATGAGCAGTTCTTC. The V call is TRBV7-8, the J call TRBJ2-1, with a weak D call TRBD2 (6 bases). This CDR3 spans 17 amino acids. The V end was cut by 5 bases, the J end by 6 bases, with 23 bases between. Germline V gives CDR1 SGHVS, CDR2 FQNEAQ.